This T cell receptor beta chain was observed in a study of OX40 agonist ivuxolimab in advanced cancers. For the study at large: Partial responses were recorded for three patients, including one with hepatocellular carcinoma and two with cutaneous melanoma. Overall study results and limits: In CD8+ T cells, expanded clones were on average more numerous than in CD4+.

About this clone itself: Its target is not known.

Sequenced by immunoSEQ multiplex PCR; TCRdb stores in-frame clones only, minus some. The data show approximately 130,000 clones, about 92% seen once. Looked up from germline, CDR1 is SGDLS and CDR2 is YYNGEE. Trimming removed 3 bases from V and 6 bases from J, with 15 bases in between. CDR3 length: 15 residues. The sequencing here drew on CD4+ or CD8+ T cells sorted from blood, taken in a trial of the OX40 agonist ivuxolimab. The receptor was isolated from an adult with an advanced solid tumor such as melanoma, head and neck, liver or kidney cancer. V and J are TRBV9 and TRBJ2-2, with a tentative D call TRBD2 (6 bases). CDR3 DNA sequence: TGTGCCAGCAGCGGGGGACTCCTTTTTGCCGGGGAGCTGTTTTTT. It codes for CASSGGLLFAGELFF.